This TCR beta chain emerged from a study of patients and donors after allogeneic stem cell transplantation. TCRdb analysed the RT-PCR reads with MiXCR anew, one entry per CDR3 protein. The table lists approximately 200,000 distinct CDR3 sequences, roughly 38% of them singletons. This clonotype is a singleton in its sample. Germline V gene sequence: CDR1 SGHAT, CDR2 FQDESV (reference sequence). The length of the CDR3 is 14 residues. Trimming took 5 bases from V and 5 from J; bases not matched to a gene: 6. The receptor comes from a human donor who was either an allogeneic HSCT recipient or a stem cell or donor lymphocyte infusion donor (not recorded which). It is not recorded whose cells these are; they may come from a transplant donor. The chain employs TRBV11-1 and TRBJ1-1; 9 nucleotides agree with TRBD1. Sequenced material: blood, either unsorted or a sorted T cell fraction (not recorded which). The CDR3 loop is CASSPEQGATEAFF. In nucleotides, the CDR3 is TGTGCCAGCAGCCCAGAACAGGGGGCTACTGAAGCTTTCTTT.